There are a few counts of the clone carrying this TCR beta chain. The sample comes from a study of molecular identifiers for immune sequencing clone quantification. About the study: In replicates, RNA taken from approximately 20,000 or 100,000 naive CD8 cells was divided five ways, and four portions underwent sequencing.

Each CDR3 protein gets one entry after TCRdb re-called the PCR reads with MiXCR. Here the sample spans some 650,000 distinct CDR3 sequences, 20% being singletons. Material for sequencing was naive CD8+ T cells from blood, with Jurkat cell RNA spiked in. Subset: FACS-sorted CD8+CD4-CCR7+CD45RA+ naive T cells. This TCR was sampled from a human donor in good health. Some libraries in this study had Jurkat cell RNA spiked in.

The CDR3 nucleotides read TGTGCCAGCAGCGACGGGACCCCCGGCGGGGAGCAGTTCTTC. Translated: CASSDGTPGGEQFF. The chain recombines TRBV9 with TRBJ2-1, with D perhaps being TRBD1 or TRBD2 (5 bases each). The germline V and J ends were trimmed by 3 bases and 10 bases, with 17 bases remaining between them. CDR3 length: 14 residues. CDR1 is SGDLS and CDR2 is YYNGEE in the germline V gene.